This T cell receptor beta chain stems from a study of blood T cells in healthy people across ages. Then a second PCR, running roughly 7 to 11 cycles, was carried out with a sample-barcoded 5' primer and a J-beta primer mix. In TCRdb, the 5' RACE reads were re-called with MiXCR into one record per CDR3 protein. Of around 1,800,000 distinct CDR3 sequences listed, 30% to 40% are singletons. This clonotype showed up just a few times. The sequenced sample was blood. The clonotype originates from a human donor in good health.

The CDR3, as DNA: TGTGCCAGTAGACTAGCGGGGGAAAATACGCAGTATTTT. Its translation: CASRLAGENTQYF. The chain employs TRBV19 and TRBJ2-3; 11 bases are a match to TRBD2. J gave up 7 bases and V 6 bases, and 3 bases lay outside the gene matches. The CDR3 extends over 13 amino acids. Germline V gene lookup returns CDR1 LNHDA and CDR2 SQIVND (reference sequence).